This T cell receptor (beta chain) was recovered during a study of Graves' ophthalmopathy and Graves' hyperthyroidism. This clonotype was found many times. What it binds is unknown. V gave up 3 bases and J gave up 0 bases, with 15 bases separating them. Germline V gene data show CDR1 as LNHDA and CDR2 as SQIVND (reference sequence). The CDR3 consists of 17 residues. Aged 18 to 65, hyperthyroidism patients had been newly diagnosed, with under 2 months' duration. Certain patients, namely those with other autoimmune diseases, uncontrolled infections, pregnancy or lactation, were excluded. RNA served as the template for amplifying TCR beta CDR3 regions. HTBI-primed RT-PCR formed the first round, and a multiplex PCR formed the second. TCRdb recomputed calls from the multiplex PCR reads with MiXCR, one row per CDR3 protein. The sample holds a few hundred thousand distinct CDR3 sequences, under 40% seen once.

Regarding the study as a whole: Its predictions of ophthalmopathy progression gave the model 60% to 71% sensitivity and approximately 72% specificity.

The receptor comes from an adult man with Graves' hyperthyroidism. Sequenced input: peripheral blood or thyroid tissue (not recorded which). This chain links TRBV19 with TRBJ1-3, with D tentatively TRBD1 (5 bases). The CDR3 is CASSIATGPGSGNTIYF. CDR3 nucleotides: TGTGCCAGTAGTATTGCGACGGGGCCCGGCTCTGGAAACACCATATATTTT.